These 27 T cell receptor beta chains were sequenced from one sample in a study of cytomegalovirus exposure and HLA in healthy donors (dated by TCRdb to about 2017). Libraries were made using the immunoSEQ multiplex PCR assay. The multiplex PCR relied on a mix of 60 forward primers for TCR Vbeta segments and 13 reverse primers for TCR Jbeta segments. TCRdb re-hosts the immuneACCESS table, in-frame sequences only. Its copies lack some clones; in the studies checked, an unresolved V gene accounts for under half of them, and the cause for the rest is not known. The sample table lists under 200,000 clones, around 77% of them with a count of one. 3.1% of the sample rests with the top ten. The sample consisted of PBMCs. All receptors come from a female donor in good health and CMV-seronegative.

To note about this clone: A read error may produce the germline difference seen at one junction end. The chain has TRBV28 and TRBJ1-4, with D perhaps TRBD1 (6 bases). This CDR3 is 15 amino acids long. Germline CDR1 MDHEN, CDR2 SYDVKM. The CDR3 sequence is CASTLRGGTHEKLFF. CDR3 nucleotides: TGTGCCAGCACCCTTAGAGGGGGAACTCATGAAAAACTGTTTTTT.

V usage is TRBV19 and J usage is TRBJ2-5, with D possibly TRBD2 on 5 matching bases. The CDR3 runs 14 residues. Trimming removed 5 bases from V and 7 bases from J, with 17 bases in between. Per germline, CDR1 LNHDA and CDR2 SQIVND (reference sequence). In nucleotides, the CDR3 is TGTGCCAGTAGTCCACCTAGCTCCCTTGGGACCCAGTACTTC. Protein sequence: CASSPPSSLGTQYF.

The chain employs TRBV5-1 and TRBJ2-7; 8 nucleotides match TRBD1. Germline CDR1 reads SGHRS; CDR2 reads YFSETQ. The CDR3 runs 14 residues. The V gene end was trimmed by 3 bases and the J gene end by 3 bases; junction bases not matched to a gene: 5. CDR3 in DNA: TGCGCCAGCAGCTCCGGGACAGGAGGCTACGAGCAGTACTTC. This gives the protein CASSSGTGGYEQYF.

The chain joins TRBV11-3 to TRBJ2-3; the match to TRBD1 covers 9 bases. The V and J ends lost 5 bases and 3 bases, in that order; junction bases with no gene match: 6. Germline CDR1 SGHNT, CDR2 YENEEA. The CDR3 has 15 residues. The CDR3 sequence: CASSATGGGTDTQYF. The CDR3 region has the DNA TGTGCCAGCAGCGCCACAGGGGGCGGTACAGATACGCAGTATTTT.

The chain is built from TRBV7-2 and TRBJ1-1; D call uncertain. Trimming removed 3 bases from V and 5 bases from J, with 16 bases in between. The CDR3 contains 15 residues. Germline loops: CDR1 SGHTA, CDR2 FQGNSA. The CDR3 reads CASSFQRLVRTEAFF. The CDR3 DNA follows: TGTGCCAGCAGCTTCCAAAGACTGGTTAGAACTGAAGCTTTCTTT.

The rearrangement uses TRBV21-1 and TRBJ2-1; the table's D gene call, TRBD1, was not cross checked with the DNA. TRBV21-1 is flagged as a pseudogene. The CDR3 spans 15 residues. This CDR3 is CASSKEGGLYNEQFF. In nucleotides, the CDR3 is TGTGCCAGCAGCAAAGAAGGGGGCCTATACAATGAGCAGTTCTTC.

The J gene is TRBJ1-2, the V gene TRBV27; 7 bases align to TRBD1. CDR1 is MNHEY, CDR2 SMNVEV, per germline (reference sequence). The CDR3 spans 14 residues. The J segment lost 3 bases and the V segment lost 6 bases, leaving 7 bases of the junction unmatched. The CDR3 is CASSRQGQDYGYTF. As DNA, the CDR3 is TGTGCCAGCAGCAGACAGGGCCAGGACTATGGCTACACCTTC.

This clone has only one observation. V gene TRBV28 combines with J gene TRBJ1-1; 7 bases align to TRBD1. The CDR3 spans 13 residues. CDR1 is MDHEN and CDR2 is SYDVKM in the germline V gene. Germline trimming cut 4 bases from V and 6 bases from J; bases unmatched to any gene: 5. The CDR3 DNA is TGTGCCAGCAGTTCCCGCAGGGGGGCTGAAGCTTTCTTT. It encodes CASSSRRGAEAFF.

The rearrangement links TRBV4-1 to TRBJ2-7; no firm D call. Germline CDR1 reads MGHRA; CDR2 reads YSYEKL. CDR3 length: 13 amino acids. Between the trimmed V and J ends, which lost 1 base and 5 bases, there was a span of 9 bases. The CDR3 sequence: CASSQVVRDEQYF. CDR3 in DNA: TGCGCCAGCAGCCAAGTTGTCCGGGACGAGCAGTACTTC.

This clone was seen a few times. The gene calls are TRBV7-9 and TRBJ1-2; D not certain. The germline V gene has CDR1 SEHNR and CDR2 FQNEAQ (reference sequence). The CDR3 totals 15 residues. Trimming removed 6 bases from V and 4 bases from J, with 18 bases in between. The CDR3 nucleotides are TGTGCCAGCAGTCTCCTTGACGGACTCTCCTATGGCTACACCTTC. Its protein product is CASSLLDGLSYGYTF.

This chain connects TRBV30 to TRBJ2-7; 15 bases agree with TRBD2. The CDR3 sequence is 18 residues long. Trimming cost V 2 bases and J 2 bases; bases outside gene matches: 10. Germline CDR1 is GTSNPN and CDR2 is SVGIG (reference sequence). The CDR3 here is CAWSPTLRTSGRAYEQYF. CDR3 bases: TGTGCCTGGAGTCCTACCCTGAGGACTAGCGGGAGGGCCTACGAGCAGTACTTC. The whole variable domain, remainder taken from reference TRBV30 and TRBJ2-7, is SQTIHQWPATLVQPVGSPLSLECTVEGTSNPNLYWYRQAAGRGLQLLFYSVGIGQISSEVPQNLSASRPQDRQFILSSKKLLLSDSGFYLCAWSPTLRTSGRAYEQYFGPGTRLTVT.

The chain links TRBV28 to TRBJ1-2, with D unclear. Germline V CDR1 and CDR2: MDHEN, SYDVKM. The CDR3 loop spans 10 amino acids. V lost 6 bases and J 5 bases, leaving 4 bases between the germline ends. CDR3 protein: CASRSYGYTF. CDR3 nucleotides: TGTGCCAGCAGGTCGTATGGCTACACCTTC.

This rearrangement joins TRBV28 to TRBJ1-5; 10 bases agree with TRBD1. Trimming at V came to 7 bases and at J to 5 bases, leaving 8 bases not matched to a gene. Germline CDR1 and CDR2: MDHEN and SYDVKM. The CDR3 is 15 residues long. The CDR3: CASTRDRGGHQPQHF. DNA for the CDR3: TGTGCCAGCACCCGGGACAGGGGAGGCCATCAGCCCCAGCATTTT.

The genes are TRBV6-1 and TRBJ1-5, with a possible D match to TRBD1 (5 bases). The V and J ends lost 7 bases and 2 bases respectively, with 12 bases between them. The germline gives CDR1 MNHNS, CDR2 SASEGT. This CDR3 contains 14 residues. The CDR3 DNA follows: TGTGCCAGCACCCACGGGGGGGGCAATCAGCCCCAGCATTTT. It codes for CASTHGGGNQPQHF.

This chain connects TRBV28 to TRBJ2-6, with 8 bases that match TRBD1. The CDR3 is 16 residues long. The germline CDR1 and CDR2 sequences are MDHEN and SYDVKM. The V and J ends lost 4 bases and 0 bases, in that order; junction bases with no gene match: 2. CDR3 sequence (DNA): TGTGCCAGCAGTTCGACAGGGGACTCTGGGGCCAACGTCCTGACTTTC. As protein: CASSSTGDSGANVLTF.

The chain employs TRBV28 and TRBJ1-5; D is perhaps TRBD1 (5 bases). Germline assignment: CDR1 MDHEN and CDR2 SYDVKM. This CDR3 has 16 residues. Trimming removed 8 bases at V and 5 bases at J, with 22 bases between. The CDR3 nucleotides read TGTGCCAGCGAAGGAAAACAGGCCGGCCCCGATCAGCCCCAGCATTTT. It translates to CASEGKQAGPDQPQHF.

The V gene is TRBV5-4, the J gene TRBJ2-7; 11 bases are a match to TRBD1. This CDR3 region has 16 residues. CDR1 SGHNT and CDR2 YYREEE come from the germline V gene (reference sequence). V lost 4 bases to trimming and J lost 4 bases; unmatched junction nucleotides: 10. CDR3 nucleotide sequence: TGTGCCAGCAGCCACCCTCGCGGGACAGGGGGGTACGAGCAGTACTTC. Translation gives CASSHPRGTGGYEQYF.

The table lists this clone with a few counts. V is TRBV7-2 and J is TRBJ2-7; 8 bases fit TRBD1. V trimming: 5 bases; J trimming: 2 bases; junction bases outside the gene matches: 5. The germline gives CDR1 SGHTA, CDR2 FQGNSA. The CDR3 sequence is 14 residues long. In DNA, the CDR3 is TGTGCCAGCAGCGTAACAGGGGGTCCCTACGAGCAGTACTTC. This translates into CASSVTGGPYEQYF.

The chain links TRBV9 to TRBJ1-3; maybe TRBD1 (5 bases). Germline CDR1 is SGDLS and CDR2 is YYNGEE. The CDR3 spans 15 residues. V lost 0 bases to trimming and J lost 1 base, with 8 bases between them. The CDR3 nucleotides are TGTGCCAGCAGCGTAGCTGCAGGGTCTGGAAACACCATATATTTT. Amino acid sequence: CASSVAAGSGNTIYF.

The CDR3 region has the DNA TGCGCCAGCAGCCTCGGACTAGCGGGGAGCACAGATACGCAGTATTTT. It specifies CASSLGLAGSTDTQYF. The chain carries TRBV4-3 and TRBJ2-3; 12 bases are shared with TRBD2. Germline V lookup: CDR1 LGHNA, CDR2 YSLEER. The ends lost 4 bases at V and 0 bases at J; junction bases unmatched: 2. The CDR3 length is 16 residues.

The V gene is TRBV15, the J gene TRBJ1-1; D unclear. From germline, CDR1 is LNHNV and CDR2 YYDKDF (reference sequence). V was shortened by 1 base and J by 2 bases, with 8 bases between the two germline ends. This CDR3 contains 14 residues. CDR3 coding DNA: TGTGCCACCAGCAGAGGACCAGGTAACACTGAAGCTTTCTTT. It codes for CATSRGPGNTEAFF.

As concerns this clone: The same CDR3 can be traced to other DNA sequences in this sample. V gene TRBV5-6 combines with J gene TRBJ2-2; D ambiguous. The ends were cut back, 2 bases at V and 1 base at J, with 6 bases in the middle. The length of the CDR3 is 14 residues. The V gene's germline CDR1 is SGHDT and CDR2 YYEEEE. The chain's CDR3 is CASSFTRNTGELFF. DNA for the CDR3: TGTGCCAGCAGCTTTACACGGAACACCGGGGAGCTGTTTTTT.

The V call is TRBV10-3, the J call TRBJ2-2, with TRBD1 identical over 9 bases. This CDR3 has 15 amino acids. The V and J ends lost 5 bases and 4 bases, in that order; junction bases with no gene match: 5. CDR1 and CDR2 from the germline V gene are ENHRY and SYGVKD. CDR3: CAISPGTGPTGELFF. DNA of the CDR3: TGTGCCATCAGTCCCGGGACAGGGCCCACCGGGGAGCTGTTTTTT.

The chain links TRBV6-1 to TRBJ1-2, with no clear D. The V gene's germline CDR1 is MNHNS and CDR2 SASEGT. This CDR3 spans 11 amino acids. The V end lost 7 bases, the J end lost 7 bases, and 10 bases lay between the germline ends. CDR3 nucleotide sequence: TGTGCCAGCACGACGGGGAGTGGCTACACCTTC. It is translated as CASTTGSGYTF.

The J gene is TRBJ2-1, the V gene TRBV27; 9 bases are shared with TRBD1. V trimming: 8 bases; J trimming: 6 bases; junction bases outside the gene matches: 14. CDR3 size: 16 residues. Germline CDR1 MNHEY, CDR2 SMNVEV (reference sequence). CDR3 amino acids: CASLLTGQGRGNEQFF. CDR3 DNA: TGTGCCAGCCTGCTAACGGGACAGGGAAGAGGCAATGAGCAGTTCTTC.

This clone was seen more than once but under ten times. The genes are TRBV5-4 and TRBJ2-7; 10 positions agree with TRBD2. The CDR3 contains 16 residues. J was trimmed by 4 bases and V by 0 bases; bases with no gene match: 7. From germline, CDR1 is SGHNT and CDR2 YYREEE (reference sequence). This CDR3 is CASSLGRGTSDYEQYF. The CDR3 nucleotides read TGTGCCAGCAGCTTGGGGCGGGGGACTAGCGATTACGAGCAGTACTTC.

CDR3 residues: CASSRDMSSYNSPLHF. CDR3 nucleotide sequence: TGCGCCAGCAGCCGGGACATGAGCTCCTATAATTCACCCCTCCACTTT. The chain uses TRBV5-1 and TRBJ1-6; D might be TRBD1 (6 bases). The CDR3 consists of 16 residues. Germline CDR1 reads SGHRS; CDR2 reads YFSETQ. V lost 4 bases and J lost 0, with 11 bases in between.